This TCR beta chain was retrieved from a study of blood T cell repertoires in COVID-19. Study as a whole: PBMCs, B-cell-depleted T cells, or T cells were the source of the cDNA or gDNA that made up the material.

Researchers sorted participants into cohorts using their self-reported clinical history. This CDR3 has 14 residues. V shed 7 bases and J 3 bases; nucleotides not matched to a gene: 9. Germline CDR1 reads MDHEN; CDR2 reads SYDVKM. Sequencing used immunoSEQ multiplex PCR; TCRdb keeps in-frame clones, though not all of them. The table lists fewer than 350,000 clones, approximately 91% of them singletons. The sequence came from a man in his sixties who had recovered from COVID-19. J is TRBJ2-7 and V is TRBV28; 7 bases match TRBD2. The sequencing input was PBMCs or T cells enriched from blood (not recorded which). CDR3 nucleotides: TGTGCCAGCACGTTGCAGGGCGGGAGCTACGAGCAGTACTTC. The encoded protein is CASTLQGGSYEQYF.